This T cell receptor (beta chain) was found in a study of shared clonotypes between healthy human individuals. TCRdb's copy holds only in-frame clones and misses some; the assay was immunoSEQ multiplex PCR. The profile shows some 1,400,000 clones, roughly 96% of them singletons. The CDR3 covers 15 residues. CDR1 and CDR2 from the germline V gene are MGHDK and SYGVNS. Trimming took 6 bases from V and 4 from J; bases not matched to a gene: 8. Sequencing was performed on naive CD4+ T cells sorted from blood. Subset in this sample: CD45RA+ positively selected. The V call is TRBV25-1, the J call TRBJ2-7, with 11 bases fitting TRBD2. The receptor was isolated from a man aged 30 to 45 in good health. This CDR3 reads CASSLPGLAAYEQYF. The CDR3, as DNA: TGTGCCAGCAGCCTCCCGGGACTAGCGGCTTACGAGCAGTACTTC.